A selection of T cell receptor beta chains follows, all from one sample in a study of control samples from healthy donors and cancer patients. Method: immunoSEQ multiplex PCR; TCRdb's copy keeps in-frame clones and lacks some. The top ten hold over 1% of the sample, which has about 160,000 clones, around 96% seen once. The sequencing input was blood. These TCRs come from a woman in her thirties in good health. Both conserved end residues are part of each CDR3. Each record gives: clone size, J gene, D gene, V gene, CDR3 protein, CDR3 DNA. D genes are given only for firm matches. Clone size, where shown, is once, few, many, or a class for clones that have expanded.

size: .; J: TRBJ2-7; D: TRBD2; V: TRBV6-2/TRBV6-3; CDR3: CASSLPASGAPSSYEQYF; DNA: TGTGCCAGCAGTCTTCCGGCTAGCGGGGCGCCAAGCTCCTACGAGCAGTACTTC
size: .; J: TRBJ2-5; D: .; V: TRBV5-1; CDR3: CASSRIGFGGRETQYF; DNA: TGCGCCAGCAGCCGAATCGGGTTTGGGGGCCGAGAGACCCAGTACTTC
size: .; J: TRBJ2-1; D: .; V: TRBV3-1/TRBV3-2; CDR3: CASSQQRGIGYNEQFF; DNA: TGTGCCAGCAGCCAACAGAGGGGGATCGGGTACAATGAGCAGTTCTTC
size: .; J: TRBJ2-1; D: .; V: TRBV2; CDR3: CASGDSEQFF; DNA: TGTGCCAGCGGAGACAGTGAGCAGTTCTTC
size: .; J: TRBJ2-3; D: TRBD2; V: TRBV28; CDR3: CASSSPRGSGSGTDTQYF; DNA: TGTGCCAGCAGTTCGCCGAGGGGTAGCGGGAGCGGCACAGATACGCAGTATTTT
size: .; J: TRBJ1-2; D: TRBD1; V: TRBV29-1; CDR3: CSVWTGNYGYTF; DNA: TGCAGCGTTTGGACAGGGAACTATGGCTACACCTTC
size: once; J: TRBJ2-1; D: .; V: TRBV3-1/TRBV3-2; CDR3: CASSPLGGSYNEQFF; DNA: TGTGCCAGCAGTCCGTTAGGGGGCTCCTACAATGAGCAGTTCTTC
size: .; J: TRBJ1-1; D: .; V: TRBV29-1; CDR3: CSVGLRKLNTEAFF; DNA: TGCAGCGTTGGTTTGAGGAAACTGAACACTGAAGCTTTCTTT
size: .; J: TRBJ1-1; D: .; V: TRBV25-1; CDR3: CASRPSGDTEAFF; DNA: TGTGCCAGCAGGCCCTCGGGAGACACTGAAGCTTTCTTT
size: .; J: TRBJ2-2; D: .; V: TRBV15; CDR3: CATSRGRLKNTGELFF; DNA: TGTGCCACCAGCAGAGGTCGACTAAAGAACACCGGGGAGCTGTTTTTT
size: .; J: TRBJ2-3; D: .; V: TRBV4-1; CDR3: CASSQEPGKEDTQYF; DNA: TGCGCCAGCAGCCAAGAGCCGGGGAAGGAGGATACGCAGTATTTT
size: .; J: TRBJ1-1; D: .; V: TRBV6-4; CDR3: CASSDGRNTEAFF; DNA: TGTGCCAGCAGTGACGGCAGGAACACTGAAGCTTTCTTT
size: .; J: TRBJ1-5; D: .; V: TRBV28; CDR3: CASTPYVSPLGGNQPQHF; DNA: TGTGCCAGCACCCCCTACGTTAGTCCCCTAGGCGGCAATCAGCCCCAGCATTTT
size: .; J: TRBJ1-1; D: .; V: TRBV6-5; CDR3: CASSTPGAENTEAFF; DNA: TGTGCCAGCAGTACCCCAGGGGCTGAGAACACTGAAGCTTTCTTT
size: .; J: TRBJ1-2; D: .; V: TRBV4-2; CDR3: CASSQRTNYGYTF; DNA: TGTGCCAGCAGCCAACGGACCAACTATGGCTACACCTTC
size: .; J: TRBJ2-4; D: .; V: TRBV30; CDR3: CAWSVLGLLAKNIQYF; DNA: TGTGCCTGGAGTGTACTAGGGCTATTAGCCAAAAACATTCAGTACTTC
size: .; J: TRBJ1-6; D: .; V: TRBV7-2; CDR3: CASSLWVRQSLHF; DNA: TGTGCCAGCAGCTTATGGGTTCGCCAGTCCCTCCACTTT
size: .; J: TRBJ2-7; D: TRBD2; V: TRBV3-1/TRBV3-2; CDR3: CASSPSGGASYEQYF; DNA: TGTGCCAGCAGTCCGAGCGGGGGAGCTTCCTACGAGCAGTACTTC
size: .; J: TRBJ1-2; D: .; V: TRBV27; CDR3: CASTPGPNYGYTF; DNA: TGTGCCAGCACCCCCGGGCCTAACTATGGCTACACCTTC
size: once; J: TRBJ1-4; D: TRBD1; V: TRBV7-2; CDR3: CASSLVASRGGVGEKLFF; DNA: TGTGCCAGCAGCTTAGTGGCGAGTAGAGGGGGCGTGGGTGAAAAACTGTTTTTT
size: .; J: TRBJ1-4; D: .; V: TRBV6-4; CDR3: CASSQDSRNEKLFF; DNA: TGTGCCAGCAGTCAGGACAGCCGAAATGAAAAACTGTTTTTT
size: .; J: TRBJ1-1; D: .; V: TRBV4-1; CDR3: CASSHIRVNTEAFF; DNA: TGCGCCAGCAGCCATATCCGGGTGAACACTGAAGCTTTCTTT
size: .; J: TRBJ2-4; D: TRBD2; V: TRBV28; CDR3: CASSPPPGGAKNIQYF; DNA: TGTGCCAGCAGTCCCCCACCCGGGGGGGCCAAAAACATTCAGTACTTC
size: once; J: TRBJ1-2; D: .; V: TRBV5-5; CDR3: CASSSITGGERGYTF; DNA: TGTGCCAGCAGCTCAATTACGGGGGGCGAAAGGGGCTACACCTTC
size: .; J: TRBJ1-1; D: .; V: TRBV5-1; CDR3: CASSLNRQFHTEAFF; DNA: TGCGCCAGCAGCTTGAATCGACAGTTCCACACTGAAGCTTTCTTT
size: .; J: TRBJ2-6; D: .; V: TRBV5-4; CDR3: CASSGPDSKTGANVLTF; DNA: TGTGCCAGCAGCGGCCCAGACAGCAAAACTGGGGCCAACGTCCTGACTTTC
size: once; J: TRBJ1-2; D: .; V: TRBV28; CDR3: CASSRRSGYTF; DNA: TGTGCCAGCAGTCGACGCTCTGGCTACACCTTC
size: once; J: TRBJ2-1; D: TRBD1; V: TRBV6-5; CDR3: CASRSRDRTYNEQFF; DNA: TGTGCCAGCAGATCCCGGGACAGGACCTACAATGAGCAGTTCTTC
size: .; J: TRBJ2-1; D: TRBD2; V: TRBV4-2; CDR3: CASSPDGTRNEQFF; DNA: TGTGCCAGCAGCCCTGACGGGACTAGGAATGAGCAGTTCTTC
size: .; J: TRBJ2-7; D: .; V: TRBV4-1; CDR3: CASSQETGTKSYEQYF; DNA: TGCGCCAGCAGCCAAGAAACCGGGACGAAAAGCTACGAGCAGTACTTC
size: .; J: TRBJ2-1; D: .; V: TRBV19; CDR3: CASSIQGGSYNEQFF; DNA: TGTGCCAGTAGTATCCAGGGGGGCTCCTACAATGAGCAGTTCTTC
size: .; J: TRBJ1-4; D: .; V: TRBV19; CDR3: CASSPRSGKATNEKLFF; DNA: TGTGCCAGTAGTCCCCGGTCCGGGAAAGCAACTAATGAAAAACTGTTTTTT
size: .; J: TRBJ2-1; D: .; V: TRBV19; CDR3: CASSMGGGGQFF; DNA: TGTGCCAGTAGTATGGGTGGTGGCGGGCAGTTCTTC
size: .; J: TRBJ2-7; D: TRBD2; V: TRBV28; CDR3: CASSFPGGPDEQYF; DNA: TGTGCCAGCAGTTTCCCGGGGGGGCCGGACGAGCAGTACTTC
size: .; J: TRBJ1-5; D: .; V: TRBV7-8; CDR3: CASSPPGGDQPQHF; DNA: TGTGCCAGCAGCCCCCCGGGCGGCGATCAGCCCCAGCATTTT
size: .; J: TRBJ2-3; D: .; V: TRBV5-1; CDR3: CASTTGHSTDTQYF; DNA: TGCGCCAGCACCACGGGACATTCCACAGATACGCAGTATTTT
size: .; J: TRBJ1-5; D: .; V: TRBV12-3/TRBV12-4; CDR3: CASQRENQPQHF; DNA: TGTGCCAGCCAACGGGAGAATCAGCCCCAGCATTTT